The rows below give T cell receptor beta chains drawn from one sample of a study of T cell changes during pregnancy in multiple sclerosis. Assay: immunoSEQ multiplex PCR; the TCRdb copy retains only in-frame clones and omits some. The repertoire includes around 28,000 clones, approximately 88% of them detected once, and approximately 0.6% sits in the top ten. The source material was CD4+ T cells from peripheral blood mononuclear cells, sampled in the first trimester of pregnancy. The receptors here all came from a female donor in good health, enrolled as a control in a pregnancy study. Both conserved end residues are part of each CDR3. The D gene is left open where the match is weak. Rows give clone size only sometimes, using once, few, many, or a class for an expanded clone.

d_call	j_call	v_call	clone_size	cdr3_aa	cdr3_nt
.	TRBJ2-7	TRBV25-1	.	CASSVTVLEQYF	TGTGCCAGCAGTGTAACGGTCTTGGAGCAGTACTTC
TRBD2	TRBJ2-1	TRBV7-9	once	CASSPPGGGGPSEQFF	TGTGCCAGCAGCCCCCCGGGCGGCGGGGGGCCTTCTGAGCAGTTCTTC
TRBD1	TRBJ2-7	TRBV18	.	CASSPPGGGMSYEQYF	TGTGCCAGCTCACCGCCAGGGGGCGGGATGTCCTACGAGCAGTACTTC
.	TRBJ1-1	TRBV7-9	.	CASSSRERSEAFF	TGTGCCAGCAGCTCAAGGGAGAGGAGTGAAGCTTTCTTT
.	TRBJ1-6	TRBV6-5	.	CASRGGGVYNSPLHF	TGTGCCAGCAGGGGCGGGGGGGTTTATAATTCACCCCTCCACTTT
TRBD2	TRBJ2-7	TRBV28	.	CASSGTSGGYEQYF	TGTGCCAGCAGTGGGACTAGCGGGGGGTACGAGCAGTACTTC
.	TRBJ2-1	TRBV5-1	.	CASRGRGAASGEQFF	TGCGCCAGCAGGGGTCGGGGAGCAGCTTCGGGTGAGCAGTTCTTC
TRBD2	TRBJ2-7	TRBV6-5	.	CASSSTSGGSYEQYF	TGTGCCAGCAGTTCTACTAGCGGGGGCTCCTACGAGCAGTACTTC
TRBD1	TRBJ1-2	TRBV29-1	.	CSVDREEGYGYTF	TGCAGCGTCGACAGGGAGGAAGGGTATGGCTACACCTTC
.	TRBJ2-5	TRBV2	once	CASSVLLQETQYF	TGTGCCAGCAGTGTACTCTTGCAAGAGACCCAGTACTTC